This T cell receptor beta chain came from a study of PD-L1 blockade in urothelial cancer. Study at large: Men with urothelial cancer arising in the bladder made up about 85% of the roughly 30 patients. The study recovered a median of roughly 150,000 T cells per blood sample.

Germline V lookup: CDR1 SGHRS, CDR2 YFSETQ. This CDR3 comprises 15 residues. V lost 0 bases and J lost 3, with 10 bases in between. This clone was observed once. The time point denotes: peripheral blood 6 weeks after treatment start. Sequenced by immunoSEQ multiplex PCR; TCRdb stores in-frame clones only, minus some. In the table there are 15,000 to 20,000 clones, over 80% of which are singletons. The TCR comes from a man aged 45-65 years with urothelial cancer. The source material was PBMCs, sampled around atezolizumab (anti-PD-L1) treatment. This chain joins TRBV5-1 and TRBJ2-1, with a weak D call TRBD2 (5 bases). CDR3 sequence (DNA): TGCGCCAGCAGCTTGGTGGGAGATCTCTACAATGAGCAGTTCTTC. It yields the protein CASSLVGDLYNEQFF. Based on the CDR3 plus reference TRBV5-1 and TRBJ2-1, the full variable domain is KAGVTQTPRYLIKTRGQQVTLSCSPISGHRSVSWYQQTPGQGLQFLFEYFSETQRNKGNFPGRFSGRQFSNSRSEMNVSTLELGDSALYLCASSLVGDLYNEQFFGPGTRLTVL.